The entry below describes one TCR beta chain. Per the original data handling: Quantification of nucleated cells was approximated via reference gene primer amplification. The protocol was immunoSEQ multiplex PCR, while the TCRdb copy is restricted to in-frame clones and leaves out a portion. D and trimming come from the DNA, and the V and J calls and clone size come from that table. This repertoire shows about 280,000 clones, around 89% found once; its top ten account for about 4.2%. This sample is drawn from a study of blood T cell repertoires in COVID-19. Study-wide context: Specimens from acute and convalescent COVID-19 originated in the United States, Italy and Spain. T cells, B-cell-depleted T cells, or PBMCs supplied cDNA or gDNA.

Germline-derived CDR1 and CDR2 are MNHEY and SVGAGI. V was trimmed by 10 bases and J by 6 bases, leaving 23 bases between them. The CDR3 extends over 15 amino acids. The chain carries TRBV6-5 and TRBJ2-3, with a tentative D call TRBD2 (7 bases). Sequenced sample: peripheral blood. The receptor was isolated from a man aged 35 to 55 with acute or convalescent COVID-19. CDR3 in DNA: TGTGCCATCATGAGGAAAGGGGGGGGAGGGGATACGCAGTATTTT. It encodes CAIMRKGGGGDTQYF.